The next 25 T cell receptor beta chains were all read from a single sample in a study of OX40 agonist ivuxolimab in advanced cancers. The method was the immunoSEQ multiplex PCR assay. TCRdb holds this immuneACCESS table with in-frame rearrangements only. Some clones are missing; in checked studies, unresolved V genes explain under half, and the rest has no known cause. This sample gives more than 65,000 clones in total; 85% of them show up just once. The ten largest clones capture about a sixth of the sample. The starting material was CD4+ or CD8+ T cells sorted from blood, obtained in a trial of the OX40 agonist ivuxolimab. The receptors were gathered from an adult with an advanced solid tumor such as melanoma, head and neck, liver or kidney cancer.

The chain couples TRBV15 to TRBJ2-1; no clear D. This CDR3 is 14 amino acids long. Germline CDR1 LNHNV, CDR2 YYDKDF (reference sequence). V lost 0 bases to trimming and J lost 6 bases, with 9 bases between them. DNA of the CDR3: TGTGCCACCAGCAGAGATCTAGGGCTCAATGAGCAGTTCTTC. Its protein product is CATSRDLGLNEQFF. The variable domain in full, completed from reference TRBV15 and TRBJ2-1, reads DAMVIQNPRYQVTQFGKPVTLSCSQTLNHNVMYWYQQKSSQAPKLLFHYYDKDFNNEADTPDNFQSRRPNTSFCFLDIRSPGLGDTAMYLCATSRDLGLNEQFFGPGTRLTVL.

The chain's CDR3 is CASSERGLFYGYTF. The CDR3 DNA is TGTGCCAGCAGTGAGAGGGGGCTGTTCTATGGCTACACCTTC. V and J are TRBV2 and TRBJ1-2, with TRBD1 matching over 7 bases. Germline loops: CDR1 SNHLY, CDR2 FYNNEI. The V gene end was trimmed by 3 bases and the J gene end by 4 bases; junction bases not matched to a gene: 5. The CDR3 length is 14 residues.

The gene calls are TRBV19 and TRBJ2-5; unclear D gene. The CDR3 runs to 13 residues. The germline CDR1 and CDR2 sequences are LNHDA and SQIVND (reference sequence). V lost 1 base and J lost 3, with 6 bases in between. The CDR3 loop is CASSIAIEETQYF. The CDR3 coding sequence is TGTGCCAGTAGTATAGCGATTGAAGAGACCCAGTACTTC.

This chain joins TRBV5-1 and TRBJ2-1; 12 bases line up with TRBD2. In germline, CDR1 is SGHRS, CDR2 YFSETQ. This CDR3 comprises 22 residues. V dropped 4 bases and J dropped 0; count of bases not matched to a gene: 20. As DNA, the CDR3 is TGCGCCAGCAGCACCATCCCAGGGACAGGACTAGCGGGAACTAGCTCCTACAATGAGCAGTTCTTC. It translates to CASSTIPGTGLAGTSSYNEQFF.

The V gene is TRBV28, the J gene TRBJ2-5; 15 bases line up with TRBD2. Trimming took 6 bases from V and 5 from J; bases not matched to a gene: 7. CDR3 length: 16 residues. Germline CDR1 reads MDHEN; CDR2 reads SYDVKM. Here the CDR3 DNA reads TGTGCCAGCAGCTCCGGGACTAGCGGGAGGTACGAGACCCAGTACTTC. Its translation is CASSSGTSGRYETQYF.

The genes are TRBV19 and TRBJ1-2, with 9 bases that match TRBD1. Germline V gives CDR1 LNHDA, CDR2 SQIVND (reference sequence). V was pared by 4 bases and J by 3 bases, with 9 bases of the junction left unmatched. This CDR3 is built from 16 residues. This CDR3 reads CASSTVPGQGYYGYTF. CDR3 DNA sequence: TGTGCCAGTAGTACCGTCCCGGGACAGGGATACTATGGCTACACCTTC.

The chain couples TRBV4-2 to TRBJ1-2; no clear D. The CDR3 extends over 15 amino acids. Trimming pared 0 bases from V and 7 bases from J, leaving 15 bases between. Germline CDR1 and CDR2: LGHNA and YNFKEQ. This CDR3 is CASSQDDRFSGGYTF. For the CDR3, the DNA is TGTGCCAGCAGCCAAGATGATCGGTTCAGTGGTGGCTACACCTTC.

The rearrangement links TRBV2 to TRBJ2-5; possibly TRBD1 for D (5 bases). CDR1 and CDR2 (germline): SNHLY, FYNNEI. V was trimmed by 1 base and J by 4 bases, leaving 10 bases between them. CDR3 length equals 14 residues. CDR3: CASSEGTGGETQYF. Written as DNA, the CDR3 is TGTGCCAGCAGTGAAGGAACAGGCGGAGAGACCCAGTACTTC.

The rearrangement links TRBV6-4 to TRBJ2-1; 13 bases match TRBD2. The J segment lost 10 bases and the V segment lost 1 base, leaving 7 bases of the junction unmatched. This CDR3 is 16 amino acids long. CDR1 is MRHNA, CDR2 SNTAGT, per germline. The CDR3 sequence is CASSDLGLAGEGEQFF. DNA of the CDR3: TGTGCCAGCAGTGACTTAGGACTAGCGGGAGAGGGCGAGCAGTTCTTC.

J is TRBJ2-7 and V is TRBV19; D is possibly TRBD2 (6 bases). Germline V gene sequence: CDR1 LNHDA, CDR2 SQIVND (reference sequence). The CDR3 length is 16 residues. V was pared by 7 bases and J by 5 bases, with 24 bases between. The CDR3 coding sequence is TGTGCCAGTAATCCGGGTACGGGAGATAAGTTGGACGAGCAGTACTTC. Amino acids: CASNPGTGDKLDEQYF.

The CDR3 region is CASRGVGATHGYTF. The DNA for the CDR3 is TGTGCCAGCAGGGGGGTAGGGGCGACGCATGGCTACACCTTC. V is TRBV2 and J is TRBJ1-2, with D maybe TRBD1 (5 bases). V shed 6 bases and J shed 6 bases, with 17 bases lying between them. Germline V gene lookup returns CDR1 SNHLY and CDR2 FYNNEI. The CDR3 has 14 amino acids.

The J gene is TRBJ2-2, the V gene TRBV7-2; 8 bases match TRBD2. V shed 5 bases and J 5 bases; nucleotides not matched to a gene: 7. CDR1 is SGHTA and CDR2 is FQGNSA in the germline V gene. The CDR3 spans 15 residues. Here the CDR3 reads CASSRTSLLTGELFF. Written as DNA, the CDR3 is TGTGCCAGCAGCAGGACTAGCCTATTAACCGGGGAGCTGTTTTTT.

The chain combines TRBV5-5 with TRBJ1-4, with D hard to call. The CDR3 covers 14 residues. Germline CDR1 reads SGHKS; CDR2 reads YYEKEE (reference sequence). Trimming removed 3 bases from V and 5 bases from J, with 11 bases in between. This CDR3 is CASSSQASNEKLFF. The CDR3 DNA is TGTGCCAGCAGCTCCCAGGCTTCCAATGAAAAACTGTTTTTT.

The chain employs TRBV28 and TRBJ1-1; possible D gene TRBD1, 5 bases. Per germline, CDR1 MDHEN and CDR2 SYDVKM. Trimming cost V 4 bases and J 7 bases, with 19 bases left between them. The CDR3 runs to 15 residues. For the CDR3, the DNA is TGTGCCAGCAGTTCGCCGGGGCGGGGGGGGAATGAAGCTTTCTTT. It yields the protein CASSSPGRGGNEAFF.

The genes are TRBV7-9 and TRBJ1-2; D is unresolved. Germline lookup yields CDR1 SEHNR and CDR2 FQNEAQ (reference sequence). The CDR3 spans 16 residues. The V gene lost 2 bases and the J gene lost 0 bases, with 13 bases spanning the gap. CDR3 loop: CASSLTREGTNYGYTF. The DNA for the CDR3 is TGTGCCAGCAGCTTAACGAGAGAGGGAACTAACTATGGCTACACCTTC.

In this sample, this clone turned up once. V gene TRBV4-1 combines with J gene TRBJ2-1; 9 bases are a match to TRBD2. The CDR3 runs to 18 residues. Trimming removed 0 bases from V and 4 bases from J; junction bases left unmatched: 10. Germline CDR1 MGHRA, CDR2 YSYEKL. CDR3 region: CASSQDPRLAVIYNEQFF. In DNA form, the CDR3 reads TGCGCCAGCAGCCAAGATCCCAGACTAGCGGTTATATACAATGAGCAGTTCTTC.

V is TRBV11-3 and J is TRBJ2-5; tentative D call: TRBD2 (5 bases). The V end was cut by 1 base, the J end by 4 bases, with 10 bases between. Germline lookup yields CDR1 SGHNT and CDR2 YENEEA. The CDR3 spans 14 residues. The CDR3 region is CASSLGTAGETQYF. The CDR3 DNA follows: TGTGCCAGCAGCTTAGGGACTGCGGGAGAGACCCAGTACTTC.

J is TRBJ2-3 and V is TRBV11-3, with D possibly TRBD2 on 5 matching bases. The germline gives CDR1 SGHNT, CDR2 YENEEA. This CDR3 has 15 amino acids. V was clipped by 1 base and J by 1 base, with 9 bases between them. CDR3 sequence reads: CASSLGSGGTDTQYF. The CDR3 nucleotides are TGTGCCAGCAGCTTAGGCTCCGGGGGCACAGATACGCAGTATTTT.

The chain links TRBV28 to TRBJ2-7; a weak D match, TRBD2 (6 bases). The CDR3 has 16 amino acids. Germline CDR1 reads MDHEN; CDR2 reads SYDVKM. V was cut by 6 bases and J by 0 bases, with 18 bases left in between. CDR3: CASSGHLATSSYEQYF. DNA of the CDR3: TGTGCCAGCAGCGGCCATTTGGCGACTAGCTCCTACGAGCAGTACTTC. Together with reference TRBV28 and TRBJ2-7, the CDR3 gives the full variable domain: DVKVTQSSRYLVKRTGEKVFLECVQDMDHENMFWYRQDPGLGLRLIYFSYDVKMKEKGDIPEGYSVSREKKERFSLILESASTNQTSMYLCASSGHLATSSYEQYFGPGTRLTVT.

V is TRBV10-2 and J is TRBJ2-5; D gene unclear. Germline V CDR1 and CDR2: WSHSY, SAAADI. This CDR3 is built from 13 residues. V lost 6 bases and J 7 bases, leaving 15 bases between the germline ends. DNA of the CDR3: TGCGCCAGCAGCGACTCGCAACCAGGGACCCAGTACTTC. Its translation is CASSDSQPGTQYF.

The chain is built from TRBV5-6 and TRBJ2-1; possibly TRBD2 for D (5 bases). The CDR3 extends over 13 amino acids. Germline V CDR1 and CDR2: SGHDT, YYEEEE. V lost 4 bases and J 2 bases, leaving 7 bases between the germline ends. Here the CDR3 DNA reads TGTGCCAGCAGCATCGGGGCCTACAATGAGCAGTTCTTC. Amino acids: CASSIGAYNEQFF. Combining the CDR3 with reference TRBV5-6 and TRBJ2-1 gives the whole variable domain DAGVTQSPTHLIKTRGQQVTLRCSPKSGHDTVSWYQQALGQGPQFIFQYYEEEERQRGNFPDRFSGHQFPNYSSELNVNALLLGDSALYLCASSIGAYNEQFFGPGTRLTVL.

This rearrangement joins TRBV6-6 to TRBJ2-7, with 10 bases fitting TRBD1. The CDR3 totals 15 residues. The J segment lost 5 bases and the V segment lost 7 bases, leaving 11 bases of the junction unmatched. Germline V lookup: CDR1 MNHNY, CDR2 SVGAGI (reference sequence). Written as DNA, the CDR3 is TGTGCCAGCAAACCCCCCGGGACAGGGGCCCACGAGCAGTACTTC. Translating gives CASKPPGTGAHEQYF.

J is TRBJ1-2 and V is TRBV19; D call uncertain. Germline CDR1 LNHDA, CDR2 SQIVND (reference sequence). The CDR3 consists of 16 residues. Trimming removed 3 bases at V and 4 bases at J, with 18 bases between. CDR3 in amino acids: CASSIGFATGSYGYTF. The CDR3 DNA follows: TGTGCCAGTAGTATTGGGTTCGCAACTGGAAGCTATGGCTACACCTTC. The full variable domain, with the rest looked up from reference TRBV19 and TRBJ1-2, is DGGITQSPKYLFRKEGQNVTLSCEQNLNHDAMYWYRQDPGQGLRLIYYSQIVNDFQKGDIAEGYSVSREKKESFPLTVTSAQKNPTAFYLCASSIGFATGSYGYTFGSGTRLTVV.

The chain joins TRBV4-2 to TRBJ1-2; TRBD1 might be the D (5 bases). The CDR3 length is 16 residues. The germline gives CDR1 LGHNA, CDR2 YNFKEQ. Trimming removed 4 bases at V and 3 bases at J, with 18 bases between. In DNA, the CDR3 is TGTGCCAGCAGCCCCTACCACAGGTTACAGCACTATGGCTACACCTTC. Protein: CASSPYHRLQHYGYTF.

The chain joins TRBV2 to TRBJ2-1, with D possibly TRBD2 on 5 matching bases. The CDR3 is 14 amino acids. Germline loops: CDR1 SNHLY, CDR2 FYNNEI. V dropped 5 bases and J dropped 2 bases, with 10 bases sitting between them. The CDR3 sequence: CASSPAVTYNEQFF. CDR3 nucleotides: TGTGCCAGCAGTCCAGCGGTAACCTACAATGAGCAGTTCTTC.